This T cell receptor (beta chain) emerged from a study of T-cell reconstitution after alpha-beta-depleted transplantation in children. Findings of the study overall: Counts and diversity of T cells one year after transplant came mostly from newly produced T cells. There were some patients whose high TCRbeta diversity at day 60 came from surviving recipient T cells and thymic progenitors. Reported findings indicate that, about two months after transplant, alpha-beta T cells came from several hundred expanded clones, which were derived from non-depleted graft cells.

Germline loops: CDR1 SQVTM, CDR2 ANQGSEA. The CDR3 has 13 residues. Trimming removed 3 bases from V and 4 bases from J, with 12 bases in between. Preparation of the TCRbeta library involved a method that used unique molecular identifiers. TCRdb re-analysed the PCR reads in MiXCR, keeping a single row per CDR3 protein. Found here are 100,000 or so distinct CDR3 sequences, about 25% of them singletons; the top ten hold roughly 23%. About this clonotype itself: The antigen remains undetermined.

J is TRBJ2-5 and V is TRBV29-1; D is ambiguous. This sample comprised PBMCs, obtained before TCRalphabeta/CD19-depleted stem cell transplant. This TCR was recovered from a boy between 2 and 15 years old with acute lymphoblastic leukemia, due to receive a stem cell transplant. CDR3 nucleotides: TGCAGCGTTGACTCTGGGATTCGAGAGACCCAGTACTTC. As protein: CSVDSGIRETQYF.